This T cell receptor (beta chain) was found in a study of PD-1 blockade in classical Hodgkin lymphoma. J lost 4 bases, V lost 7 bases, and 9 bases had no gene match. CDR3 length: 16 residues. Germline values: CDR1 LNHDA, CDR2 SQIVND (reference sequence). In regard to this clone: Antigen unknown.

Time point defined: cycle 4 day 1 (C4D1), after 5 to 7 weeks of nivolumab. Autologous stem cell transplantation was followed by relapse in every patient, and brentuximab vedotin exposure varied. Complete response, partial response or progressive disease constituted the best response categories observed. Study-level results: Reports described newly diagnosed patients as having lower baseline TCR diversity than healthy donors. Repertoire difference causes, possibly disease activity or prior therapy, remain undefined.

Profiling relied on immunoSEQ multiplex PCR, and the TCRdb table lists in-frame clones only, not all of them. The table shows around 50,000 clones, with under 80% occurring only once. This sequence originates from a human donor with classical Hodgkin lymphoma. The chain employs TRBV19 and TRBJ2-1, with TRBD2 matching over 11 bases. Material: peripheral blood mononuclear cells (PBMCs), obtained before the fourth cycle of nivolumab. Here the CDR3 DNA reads TGTGCCAGTATGGTAGCGGGAGGGCAGCTATACAATGAGCAGTTCTTC. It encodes CASMVAGGQLYNEQFF.